This TCR beta chain was sequenced in a study of T cells expressing NK-cell markers. TCRdb reprocessed the 5' RACE reads and reports one entry per CDR3 protein, with no DNA. This sample's table reports about 260,000 distinct CDR3 sequences. CDR3 length equals 18 residues. Germline values: CDR1 MNHEY, CDR2 SVGAGI. The rearrangement links TRBV6-5 to TRBJ1-4; TCRdb gives TRBD1 as the D gene, but with no DNA this cannot be confirmed. The sequence came from a man between 18 and 29 years old in good health. The sequencing input was blood T cells: a sorted CD56 or NKG2C T cell subset, CD4+ or CD8+ T cells, or bulk PBMC T cells (not recorded which). CDR3 amino acids: CASSTNLIRTGSNEKLFF.